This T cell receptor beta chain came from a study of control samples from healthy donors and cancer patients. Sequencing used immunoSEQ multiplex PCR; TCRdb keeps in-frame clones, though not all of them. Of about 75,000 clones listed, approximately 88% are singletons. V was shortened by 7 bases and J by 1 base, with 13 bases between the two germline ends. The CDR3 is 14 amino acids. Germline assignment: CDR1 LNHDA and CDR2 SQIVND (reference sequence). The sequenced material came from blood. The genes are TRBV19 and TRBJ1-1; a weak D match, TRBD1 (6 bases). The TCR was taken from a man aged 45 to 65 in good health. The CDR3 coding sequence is TGTGCCAGTACCATGGGGACACCGAACACTGAAGCTTTCTTT. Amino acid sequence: CASTMGTPNTEAFF.